This T cell receptor beta chain is from a study of T cells after posttransplantation cyclophosphamide (TCRdb year 2016). Background on the whole study: Using TRB sequencing, the study followed how the T cell repertoire reconstituted after myeloablative bone marrow transplantation in which posttransplantation cyclophosphamide served as GVHD prophylaxis. In 3 patients, up to roughly 3 additional blood samples taken between 2 and 5.2 years after transplant also underwent TRB sequencing, as did pretransplant blood from 4 patients. Public TRB sequences were compared against a database of over 3,500 sequences linked to responses to pathogens, tumor antigens, self-antigens and alloantigens. Antigen receptor sequencing covered samples from 35 to 40 PTCy-treated patients and about 17 of their related bone marrow donors. Because TRA and TRB clonality correlated tightly in fewer than ten samples, the subsequent TCR analyses were limited to TRB only. Blood from every one of the 30 or so PTCy patients who had 1-year posttransplant specimens underwent TRB sequencing. What the research found in general, with its limitations: Across about 40 patients, TRB clonality was highly associated with recipient CMV seropositivity and CMV reactivation, and diversity in PTCy patients was similar to diversity in CNI/methotrexate controls. The TRB repertoires of T cells infiltrating skin or GI tract showed only limited overlap with the TRB repertoires of T cells in blood. At 1-2 months, donor-recipient similarity was low but rose over the first year, and the later blood repertoires were often dominated by donor CD8+ memory clones.

Genomic DNA was the input for TRB sequencing, which was run either with the immunoSEQ assay at survey resolution or with the hsTCRB kit. The authors' pipeline ran thus. The immunoSEQ software was used for initial read processing, and the LymphoSeq R package was used for repertoire analyses. Clonality was computed as 1 minus normalized Shannon entropy; Gini coefficient was also calculated for each TRB dataset. To infer phenotypes in unsorted samples, TRB sequences from sorted subsets of the recipient or donor were mapped onto unsorted samples from the same recipient. As stored in TCRdb, this immuneACCESS dataset retains in-frame rearrangements with V and J assigned. A fraction of the clones does not appear; measured against another copy, unresolved V genes explain less than half of the discrepancy, and the remainder lacks a known reason. The V and J calls and the clone size are those of that table, but D and trimming were determined from the DNA. This sample comprises about 50,000 clones, 90% to 95% of them detected only once. The ten largest clones take up approximately 2.9% of the sample.

As to this clone: Its antigen is still unknown. No clone much larger than this one lies a single base away; base qualities are absent.

Related bone marrow donors provided peripheral blood samples on the day of marrow donation. Peripheral blood and bone marrow mononuclear cells were isolated by Ficoll-Hypaque density centrifugation and were cryopreserved. From a lookup of the germline V gene, CDR1 and CDR2 are SGHDT and YYEEEE. Its CDR3 holds 11 amino acids, cysteine through phenylalanine. Only the CDR3 DNA stays, 33 bases, in frame from base 1. The trim is 7 bases for V and 0 bases for J, with a gap of 4 bases between the germline ends. The specimen was PBMCs. The chain is assembled from TRBV5-6 and TRBJ1-1; confidence is insufficient to name the D gene. This TCR derives from a woman aged 25 to 39 in good health and a related stem cell transplant donor. The CDR3: CASQMNTEAFF. DNA sequence: TGTGCCAGCCAGATGAACACTGAAGCTTTCTTT.